This T cell receptor beta chain was identified in a study of CD8 T cells in Susac syndrome. cDNA came from around 0.54 to 1 ug RNA primed by random hexamers. The amplification used immunoSEQ multiplex PCR on TCR beta CDR3; it spanned 54 Vbeta and 13 Jbeta. TCRdb reprocessed the immunoSEQ multiplex PCR reads with MiXCR, giving one entry per CDR3 protein. The sample contains 330,000 or so distinct CDR3 sequences, approximately 91% of which appear only once. This sequence originates from a human donor with multiple sclerosis. Sequencing used CD8+ T cells from PBMCs.

The CDR3 region has the DNA TGCAGCGTTGAGGGGCGGGAGAGCACCGGGGAGCTGTTTTTT. This encodes CSVEGRESTGELFF. The rearrangement links TRBV29-1 to TRBJ2-2, with 7 bases that match TRBD2. In germline, CDR1 is SQVTM, CDR2 ANQGSEA. The V and J ends lost 3 bases and 4 bases, in that order; junction bases with no gene match: 5. The CDR3 length is 14 residues.